A single sample gave rise to the 23 T cell receptor beta chains below, sequenced in a study of identical twins. TCRdb re-analysed the 5' RACE reads in MiXCR, keeping a single row per CDR3 protein. The sample lists roughly 720,000 distinct CDR3 sequences, 15% to 20% occurring once. These data also featured in a second study, about T cells expressing NK-cell markers.

The sequenced material came from PBMCs. The receptor set was obtained from a young woman in good health.

This clonotype was counted only a few times. The gene calls are TRBV20-1 and TRBJ2-2; maybe TRBD1 (5 bases). V dropped 1 base and J dropped 1 base, with 13 bases sitting between them. The CDR3 runs 16 residues. The germline V gene has CDR1 DFQATT and CDR2 SNEGSKA (reference sequence). In DNA form, the CDR3 reads TGCAGTGCTAGAGTCCCCGCAGGGCAGAACACCGGGGAGCTGTTTTTT. Translating gives CSARVPAGQNTGELFF.

The CDR3 bases are TGTGCCAGCAGCTCTTTGCGGGGGGGCCTGACAGATACGCAGTATTTT. Protein sequence: CASSSLRGGLTDTQYF. The chain carries TRBV5-5 and TRBJ2-3; 9 bases are shared with TRBD2. The CDR3 extends over 16 amino acids. Germline trimming cut 3 bases from V and 3 bases from J; bases unmatched to any gene: 8. CDR1 and CDR2 (germline): SGHKS, YYEKEE (reference sequence).

This rearrangement joins TRBV12-3 or TRBV12-4 to TRBJ2-1, with TRBD2 identical over 14 bases. The length of the CDR3 is 16 residues. V dropped 7 bases and J dropped 7; count of bases not matched to a gene: 9. CDR3 DNA sequence: TGTGCCAGCACCTTAAGGGGACTAGCGGGAGAAAATGAGCAGTTCTTC. It codes for CASTLRGLAGENEQFF.

This clonotype was counted once. This chain uses TRBV9 with TRBJ2-5, with 10 bases fitting TRBD1. The CDR3 runs to 15 residues. Trimming at V came to 3 bases and at J to 0 bases, leaving 2 bases not matched to a gene. The germline V gene has CDR1 SGDLS and CDR2 YYNGEE. The CDR3 DNA follows: TGTGCCAGCAGCGCGGACAGGGGGTACCAAGAGACCCAGTACTTC. Translated, it gives CASSADRGYQETQYF. The full variable domain, with the rest looked up from reference TRBV9 and TRBJ2-5, is DSGVTQTPKHLITATGQRVTLRCSPRSGDLSVYWYQQSLDQGLQFLIQYYNGEERAKGNILERFSAQQFPDLHSELNLSSLELGDSALYFCASSADRGYQETQYFGPGTRLLVL.

The V and J genes are TRBV20-1 and TRBJ2-2, with D possibly being TRBD1 (7 bases). The CDR3 has 17 residues. Germline-derived CDR1 and CDR2 are DFQATT and SNEGSKA (reference sequence). Trimming took 0 bases from V and 0 from J, leaving 14 bases between them. The CDR3: CSARDGGTASNTGELFF. CDR3 in DNA: TGCAGTGCTAGAGATGGGGGGACAGCTTCGAACACCGGGGAGCTGTTTTTT.

This clonotype has a handful of counts. The chain employs TRBV6-5 and TRBJ2-1; TRBD2 agrees at 12 bases. The germline CDR1 and CDR2 sequences are MNHEY and SVGAGI. The CDR3 length is 17 residues. After removal of 2 bases from V and 6 bases from J, the junction contained 8 bases not matched to a gene. CDR3 in DNA: TGTGCCAGCAGTTACACGACTAGCGGGAGTCGGCGCAATGAGCAGTTCTTC. Its protein is CASSYTTSGSRRNEQFF.

The chain recombines TRBV4-3 with TRBJ2-1; D might be TRBD2 (6 bases). V lost 4 bases to trimming and J lost 4 bases, with 17 bases between them. The CDR3 spans 16 residues. CDR1 and CDR2 (germline): LGHNA, YSLEER. CDR3 DNA: TGCGCCAGCAGCCGGCAGGGACGCGGAGGGTACAATGAGCAGTTCTTC. Amino acid sequence: CASSRQGRGGYNEQFF.

The V gene is TRBV5-4, the J gene TRBJ1-1; D possibly corresponds to TRBD1 (5 bases). This CDR3 region has 14 residues. V was trimmed by 4 bases and J by 3 bases, leaving 13 bases between them. Germline loops: CDR1 SGHNT, CDR2 YYREEE (reference sequence). The chain's CDR3 is CASSHGGGDTEAFF. As DNA, the CDR3 is TGTGCCAGCAGCCACGGGGGGGGAGACACTGAAGCTTTCTTT.

Here the CDR3 reads CATPPPSPSSGNTIYF. The DNA of the CDR3 is TGTGCCACCCCACCCCCGTCACCAAGCTCTGGAAACACCATATATTTT. V is TRBV2 and J is TRBJ1-3; D not resolved. Germline V gives CDR1 SNHLY, CDR2 FYNNEI. The CDR3 runs 16 residues. Trimming shortened V by 10 bases and J by 0 bases, and 19 bases separated the two germline ends. The full variable domain, completed using reference TRBV2 and TRBJ1-3, is EPEVTQTPSHQVTQMGQEVILRCVPISNHLYFYWYRQILGQKVEFLVSFYNNEISEKSEIFDDQFSVERPDGSNFTLKIRSTKLEDSAMYFCATPPPSPSSGNTIYFGEGSWLTVV.

The V and J genes are TRBV5-5 and TRBJ2-1, with D perhaps given as TRBD1 or TRBD2 (5 bases each). The germline CDR1 and CDR2 sequences are SGHKS and YYEKEE (reference sequence). V gave up 2 bases and J gave up 2 bases, with 11 bases separating them. This CDR3 is built from 15 residues. CDR3 loop: CASSFRDVPYNEQFF. In DNA form, the CDR3 reads TGTGCCAGCAGCTTCCGGGACGTACCCTACAATGAGCAGTTCTTC. Full variable domain (remainder filled in from reference TRBV5-5 and TRBJ2-1): DAGVTQSPTHLIKTRGQQVTLRCSPISGHKSVSWYQQVLGQGPQFIFQYYEKEERGRGNFPDRFSARQFPNYSSELNVNALLLGDSALYLCASSFRDVPYNEQFFGPGTRLTVL.

The chain uses TRBV5-1 and TRBJ1-4; 7 positions match TRBD1. The J segment lost 6 bases and the V segment lost 1 base, leaving 9 bases of the junction unmatched. This CDR3 is 16 amino acids long. Per germline, CDR1 SGHRS and CDR2 YFSETQ. CDR3 region: CASSLRIRDRDEKLFF. Here the CDR3 DNA reads TGCGCCAGCAGCTTGAGGATCCGGGACAGAGATGAAAAACTGTTTTTT. Full variable domain (outside the CDR3, taken from reference TRBV5-1 and TRBJ1-4): KAGVTQTPRYLIKTRGQQVTLSCSPISGHRSVSWYQQTPGQGLQFLFEYFSETQRNKGNFPGRFSGRQFSNSRSEMNVSTLELGDSALYLCASSLRIRDRDEKLFFGSGTQLSVL.

This rearrangement joins TRBV7-9 to TRBJ2-3; the D gene is possibly TRBD1 (5 bases). The CDR3 loop spans 15 amino acids. Trimming stripped 4 bases from V and 5 bases from J, with 16 bases between. From germline, CDR1 is SEHNR and CDR2 FQNEAQ (reference sequence). The CDR3 bases are TGTGCCAGCAGCTCGCCTCTACAGGTTTTAGATACGCAGTATTTT. Translated, it gives CASSSPLQVLDTQYF.

The V and J genes are TRBV7-6 and TRBJ2-4; tentatively, D is TRBD1 (5 bases). The CDR3 extends over 14 amino acids. From germline, CDR1 is SGHVS and CDR2 FNYEAQ. Trimming cost V 3 bases and J 8 bases, with 14 bases left between them. The CDR3 DNA is TGTGCCAGCAGCTTGCAAGGGGCCGGTGACATTCAGTACTTC. Protein: CASSLQGAGDIQYF.

This clonotype was observed a handful of times. The chain couples TRBV12-3 or TRBV12-4 to TRBJ2-7, with a tentative D call TRBD1 (6 bases). Trimming cost V 8 bases and J 2 bases, with 16 bases left between them. This CDR3 comprises 14 residues. The CDR3 DNA follows: TGTGCCAGCGGACTGGGGACAACAACCTACGAGCAGTACTTC. It is translated as CASGLGTTTYEQYF.

This clonotype has just a few counts. This chain joins TRBV13 and TRBJ1-6; TRBD1 is a possible D gene (5 bases). The CDR3 runs to 16 residues. Trimming cost V 5 bases and J 8 bases, with 19 bases left between them. Per germline, CDR1 PRHDT and CDR2 FYEKMQ (reference sequence). CDR3 nucleotide sequence: TGTGCCAGCAGCGCGAACCCGGGGCTAGGTTATTCACCCCTCCACTTT. It is translated as CASSANPGLGYSPLHF. Based on the CDR3 plus reference TRBV13 and TRBJ1-6, the full variable domain is AAGVIQSPRHLIKEKRETATLKCYPIPRHDTVYWYQQGPGQDPQFLISFYEKMQSDKGSIPDRFSAQQFSDYHSELNMSSLELGDSALYFCASSANPGLGYSPLHFGNGTRLTVT.

This clonotype turned up a few times. V usage is TRBV29-1 and J usage is TRBJ2-5; no clear D. From germline, CDR1 is SQVTM and CDR2 ANQGSEA. The CDR3 length is 12 residues. With 5 bases removed from V and 1 base from J, the gap between germline ends came to 8 bases. This CDR3 reads CSVLTLQETQYF. CDR3 bases: TGCAGCGTTCTGACGCTCCAAGAGACCCAGTACTTC.

This clonotype was seen more than once but under ten times. The rearrangement joins TRBV7-2 to TRBJ2-2; D call uncertain. V was clipped by 5 bases and J by 5 bases, with 15 bases between them. The CDR3 loop spans 15 amino acids. Germline values: CDR1 SGHTA, CDR2 FQGNSA. The CDR3 here is CASSPSVVKTGELFF. For the CDR3, the DNA is TGTGCCAGCAGCCCCTCAGTAGTCAAGACCGGGGAGCTGTTTTTT.

CDR3 in amino acids: CASSYNTMNTEAFF. DNA for the CDR3: TGTGCCAGCAGTTACAACACTATGAACACTGAAGCTTTCTTT. The chain carries TRBV27 and TRBJ1-1; D call uncertain. V was cut by 4 bases and J by 0 bases, with 9 bases left in between. Germline V gene sequence: CDR1 MNHEY, CDR2 SMNVEV (reference sequence). The CDR3 consists of 14 residues.

The CDR3 spells CASSQVRGGPGTDTQYF. The DNA for the CDR3 is TGTGCCAGCAGCCAGGTCCGCGGGGGGCCTGGCACAGATACGCAGTATTTT. The V and J genes are TRBV14 and TRBJ2-3; 8 bases agree with TRBD2. After removal of 3 bases from V and 1 base from J, the junction contained 9 bases not matched to a gene. The CDR3 is 17 residues long. CDR1 and CDR2 (germline): SGHDN, FVKESK.

The sample holds a few counts of this clonotype. CDR3 sequence: CASSSLSLIRETQYF. CDR3 in DNA: TGTGCCAGCAGCTCCCTTTCACTGATAAGGGAGACCCAGTACTTC. The chain couples TRBV7-2 to TRBJ2-5; D unresolved. CDR1 SGHTA and CDR2 FQGNSA come from the germline V gene. The V end was cut by 4 bases, the J end by 5 bases, with 17 bases between. CDR3 length: 15 amino acids.

This clonotype was recorded many times. V is TRBV6-1 and J is TRBJ2-2; 14 bases are shared with TRBD2. The germline V gene has CDR1 MNHNS and CDR2 SASEGT. V dropped 5 bases and J dropped 6; count of bases not matched to a gene: 2. The CDR3 has 15 residues. CDR3 coding DNA: TGTGCCAGCAGTCGGACTAGCGGGAGGTCCGGGGAGCTGTTTTTT. It codes for CASSRTSGRSGELFF.

This chain connects TRBV20-1 to TRBJ2-1, with 10 bases identical to TRBD2. The germline CDR1 and CDR2 sequences are DFQATT and SNEGSKA (reference sequence). CDR3 size: 15 residues. V gave up 1 base and J gave up 15 bases; unmatched junction bases: 15. The CDR3 reads CSARVGLAGAVSSFF. DNA for the CDR3: TGCAGTGCTAGAGTGGGGCTAGCGGGAGCTGTGTCGTCGTTCTTC.

This clonotype appeared a few times. V and J are TRBV15 and TRBJ1-1; D unclear. The V gene's germline CDR1 is LNHNV and CDR2 YYDKDF (reference sequence). Between the trimmed V and J ends, which lost 8 bases and 5 bases, there was a span of 15 bases. CDR3 length: 13 amino acids. Written as DNA, the CDR3 is TGTGCCACCGGGGTGCACACGGGGACTGAAGCTTTCTTT. This translates into CATGVHTGTEAFF. The full variable domain, with the rest looked up from reference TRBV15 and TRBJ1-1, is DAMVIQNPRYQVTQFGKPVTLSCSQTLNHNVMYWYQQKSSQAPKLLFHYYDKDFNNEADTPDNFQSRRPNTSFCFLDIRSPGLGDTAMYLCATGVHTGTEAFFGQGTRLTVV.